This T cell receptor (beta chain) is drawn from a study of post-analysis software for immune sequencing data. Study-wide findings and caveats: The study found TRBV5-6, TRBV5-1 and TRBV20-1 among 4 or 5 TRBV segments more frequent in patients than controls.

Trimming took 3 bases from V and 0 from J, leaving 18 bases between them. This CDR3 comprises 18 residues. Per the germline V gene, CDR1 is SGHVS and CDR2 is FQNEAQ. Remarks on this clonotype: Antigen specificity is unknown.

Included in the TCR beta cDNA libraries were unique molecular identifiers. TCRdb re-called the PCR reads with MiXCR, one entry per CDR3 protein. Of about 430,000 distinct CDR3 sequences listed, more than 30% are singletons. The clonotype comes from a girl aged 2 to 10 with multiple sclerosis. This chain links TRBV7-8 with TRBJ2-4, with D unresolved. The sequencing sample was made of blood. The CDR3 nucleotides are TGTGCCAGCAGCTTGGAGCTGAGGCTAGTACTAGCCAAAAACATTCAGTACTTC. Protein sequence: CASSLELRLVLAKNIQYF. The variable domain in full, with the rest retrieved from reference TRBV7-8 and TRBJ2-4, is GAGVSQSPRYKVAKRGQDVALRCDPISGHVSLFWYQQALGQGPEFLTYFQNEAQLDKSGLPSDRFFAERPEGSVSTLKIQRTQQEDSAVYLCASSLELRLVLAKNIQYFGAGTRLSVL.